A selection of T cell receptor beta chains follows, all from one sample in a study of T cell responses to AZD1222 COVID-19 vaccine. The protocol was immunoSEQ multiplex PCR, while the TCRdb copy is restricted to in-frame clones and leaves out a portion. The sample holds 90,000 to 150,000 clones, about 87% seen once. The sample was peripheral blood, taken on day 0 of AZD1222 vaccination. All receptors come from an adult in good health. The CDR3 runs from the conserved cysteine through the conserved F or W. The D gene is left open where the match is weak. Expanded clones are given a class, and other clones once, few, many or no size at all.

D	J	size	V	length	DNA	CDR3
-	TRBJ1-4	-	TRBV21-1	16	TGTGCCAGCAGCAAACCGGACTGGGCAACTAATGAAAAACTGTTTTTT	CASSKPDWATNEKLFF
TRBD2	TRBJ2-6	-	TRBV3-1/TRBV3-2	18	TGTGCCAGCAGCCAAGCCTGGCGGGAGAGATATGGGGCCAACGTCCTGACTTTC	CASSQAWRERYGANVLTF
-	TRBJ1-1	-	TRBV21-1	14	TGTGCCAGCAGCCCGGAGACAGAGAACACTGAAGCTTTCTTT	CASSPETENTEAFF
TRBD2	TRBJ2-3	-	TRBV28	17	TGTGCCAGCAGTGTTGGACTAGCGGGAGGAGTCCCAGATACGCAGTATTTT	CASSVGLAGGVPDTQYF
-	TRBJ1-1	-	TRBV19	11	TGTGCCAGTAGTACGTTCACTGAAGCTTTCTTT	CASSTFTEAFF
-	TRBJ1-1	-	TRBV28	14	TGTGCCAGCAGTCCTTACTTGACGGGAACTGAAGCTTTCTTT	CASSPYLTGTEAFF
-	TRBJ1-2	-	TRBV6-1	14	TGTGCCAGCAGGGATGTAAGCAGGGACTATGGCTACACCTTC	CASRDVSRDYGYTF
-	TRBJ2-7	many	TRBV2	15	TGTGCCAGCAGTGAAAGCAGGGCGCTTTCCTACGAGCAGTACTTC	CASSESRALSYEQYF
-	TRBJ2-2	-	TRBV9	13	TGTGCCAGCAGCGTATATGGGGCCGGGGAGCTGTTTTTT	CASSVYGAGELFF
-	TRBJ1-5	-	TRBV6-6	12	TGTGCCAGCAGTTACCGTCAGGGGCCCCAGCATTTT	CASSYRQGPQHF
-	TRBJ2-3	-	TRBV10-3	13	TGTGCCATCAGTGGGCGGGTCGCAGATACGCAGTATTTT	CAISGRVADTQYF
-	TRBJ1-1	-	TRBV19	14	TGTGCCAGTAGTATTCGTGGGTTGAACACTGAAGCTTTCTTT	CASSIRGLNTEAFF
-	TRBJ2-7	-	TRBV7-9	13	TGTGCCAGCAGCTTAGATTCGGGGCTAGGGCAGTACTTC	CASSLDSGLGQYF
-	TRBJ1-1	-	TRBV19	14	TGTGCCAGTACCCCGGAGCACCGGAACACTGAAGCTTTCTTT	CASTPEHRNTEAFF
TRBD1	TRBJ1-2	-	TRBV30	13	TGTGCCTGTTCTGGGACAGGGCCCTATGGCTACACCTTC	CACSGTGPYGYTF
-	TRBJ2-5	-	TRBV29-1	13	TGCAGCGTTGTCGTACAGGGGGGGGAGACCCAGTACTTC	CSVVVQGGETQYF
TRBD1	TRBJ2-7	-	TRBV25-1	15	TGTGCCAGCAGTGAATTGGGACAGGGGATCGGCGAGCAGTACTTC	CASSELGQGIGEQYF
TRBD2	TRBJ2-7	-	TRBV9	16	TGTGCCAGCAGCCCCCGGACTAGCGGGAGTTTCCACGAGCAGTACTTC	CASSPRTSGSFHEQYF
-	TRBJ2-1	-	TRBV5-1	13	TGCGCCAGCAGCCTCAATCTTCCCAATGAGCAGTTCTTC	CASSLNLPNEQFF
-	TRBJ1-5	-	TRBV19	13	TGTGCCAGTCGAGACTGGGGAAATCAGCCCCAGCATTTT	CASRDWGNQPQHF
TRBD2	TRBJ2-7	-	TRBV7-9	15	TGTGCCAGCAGCTCCTTGACTAGCGGCACGTACGAGCAGTACTTC	CASSSLTSGTYEQYF
-	TRBJ2-3	-	TRBV7-2	13	TGTGCCAGCAGGGGAGGATTTGAAGATACGCAGTATTTT	CASRGGFEDTQYF
-	TRBJ1-6	-	TRBV4-3	16	TGCGCCAGCAGCCAAGACCAGGGGTTAGCTAATTCACCCCTCCACTTT	CASSQDQGLANSPLHF
-	TRBJ1-5	-	TRBV19	16	TGTGCCAGTAGTATAATGGGCGCGGGGAGCAATCAGCCCCAGCATTTT	CASSIMGAGSNQPQHF
-	TRBJ1-2	-	TRBV7-9	13	TGTGCCAGCAGCCCTACTGCTAACTATGGCTACACCTTC	CASSPTANYGYTF
TRBD1	TRBJ1-1	-	TRBV29-1	15	TGCAGCGTTGCTGGGGACAGGGGGGGGATCTTTGAAGCTTTCTTT	CSVAGDRGGIFEAFF
-	TRBJ2-7	-	TRBV28	12	TGTGCCAGCTATACGCCGGGCTACGAGCAGTACTTC	CASYTPGYEQYF
TRBD1	TRBJ1-3	once	TRBV7-9	15	TGTGCCAGCAGCCCAGGGGGAGCCTCTGGAAACACCATATATTTT	CASSPGGASGNTIYF
TRBD1	TRBJ1-6	-	TRBV7-2	15	TGTGCCAGCAGCCCACGGACAGGGGGCAATTCACCCCTCCACTTT	CASSPRTGGNSPLHF
-	TRBJ2-1	-	TRBV5-4	12	TGTGCCAGCAGCTTATTACACAATGAGCAGTTCTTC	CASSLLHNEQFF
-	TRBJ1-2	once	TRBV6-5	14	TGTGCCAGCAGGGAGGACCAGGGAAACTATGGCTACACCTTC	CASREDQGNYGYTF
TRBD1	TRBJ2-1	-	TRBV10-3	15	TGTGCCACCATTAAAATGGGACAGGGGTTAGTTGAGCAGTTCTTC	CATIKMGQGLVEQFF
TRBD1	TRBJ1-1	-	TRBV11-2	16	TGTGCCAGCAGCCCCCCAGGCGGCAGGGGGCTTACTGAAGCTTTCTTT	CASSPPGGRGLTEAFF
-	TRBJ1-2	-	TRBV13	13	TGTGCCAGCAGCCACATTGGGAGCTATGGCTACACCTTC	CASSHIGSYGYTF
TRBD1	TRBJ1-4	once	TRBV19	14	TGTGCCAGTAGAGTCCCTCAGGGGGGCGAAAAACTGTTTTTT	CASRVPQGGEKLFF
-	TRBJ1-2	-	TRBV5-4	13	TGTGCCAGCAGCTTAGTGGGAATCTATGGCTACACCTTC	CASSLVGIYGYTF
-	TRBJ2-7	-	TRBV4-1	15	TGCGCCAGCAGCCAAGTTCCGGGGGCGGCCGGCGAGCAGTACTTC	CASSQVPGAAGEQYF
-	TRBJ2-3	-	TRBV3-1/TRBV3-2	16	TGTGCCAGCAGCCAACCGGGGTTCGGGGCGAAAGATACGCAGTATTTT	CASSQPGFGAKDTQYF
-	TRBJ2-1	-	TRBV6-2/TRBV6-3	14	TGTGCCAGCAGCCGACCGACAGGTTACAATGAGCAGTTCTTC	CASSRPTGYNEQFF
-	TRBJ1-1	-	TRBV29-1	11	TGCAGCGTTGTAAGAAACACTGAAGCTTTCTTT	CSVVRNTEAFF
-	TRBJ2-7	-	TRBV30	12	TGTGCCTGGAGTTTGGGCCCCCAACAGCAGTACTTC	CAWSLGPQQQYF
TRBD1	TRBJ1-4	-	TRBV7-2	15	TGTGCCAGCAGCCCGGGGACAGGGGGCAACCTAAAACTGTTTTTT	CASSPGTGGNLKLFF
-	TRBJ2-6	-	TRBV7-2	16	TGTGCCAGCAGCTTAGCGGGGGACAACCGCGCCAACGTCCTGACTTTC	CASSLAGDNRANVLTF
-	TRBJ2-2	-	TRBV7-9	16	TGTGCCAGCAGCTTCTTACAGGGTGGGAACACCGGGGAGCTGTTTTTT	CASSFLQGGNTGELFF